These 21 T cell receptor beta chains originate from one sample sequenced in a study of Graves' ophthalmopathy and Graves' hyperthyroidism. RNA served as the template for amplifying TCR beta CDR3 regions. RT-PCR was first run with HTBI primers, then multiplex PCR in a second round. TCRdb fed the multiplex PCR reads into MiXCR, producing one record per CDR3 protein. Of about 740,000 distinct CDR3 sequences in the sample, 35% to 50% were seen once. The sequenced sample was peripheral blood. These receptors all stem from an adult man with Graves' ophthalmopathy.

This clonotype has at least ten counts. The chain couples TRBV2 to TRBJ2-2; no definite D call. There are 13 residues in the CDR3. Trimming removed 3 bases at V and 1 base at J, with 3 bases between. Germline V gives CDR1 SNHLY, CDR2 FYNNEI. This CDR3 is CASSDGNTGELFF. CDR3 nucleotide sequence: TGTGCCAGCAGTGACGGGAACACCGGGGAGCTGTTTTTT.

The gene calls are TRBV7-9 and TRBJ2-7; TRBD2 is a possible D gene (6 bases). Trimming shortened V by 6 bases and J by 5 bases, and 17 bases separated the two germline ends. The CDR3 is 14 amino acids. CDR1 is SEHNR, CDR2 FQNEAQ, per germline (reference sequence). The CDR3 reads CASSFRLSGDEQYF. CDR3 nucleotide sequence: TGTGCCAGCAGTTTCCGACTTAGCGGCGACGAGCAGTACTTC.

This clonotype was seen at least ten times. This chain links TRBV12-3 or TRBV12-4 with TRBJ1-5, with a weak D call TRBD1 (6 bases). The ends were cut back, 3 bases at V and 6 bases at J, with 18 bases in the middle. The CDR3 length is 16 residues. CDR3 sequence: CASSFYPGTQLQPQHF. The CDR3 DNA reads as TGTGCCAGCAGTTTTTATCCAGGGACACAACTTCAGCCCCAGCATTTT.

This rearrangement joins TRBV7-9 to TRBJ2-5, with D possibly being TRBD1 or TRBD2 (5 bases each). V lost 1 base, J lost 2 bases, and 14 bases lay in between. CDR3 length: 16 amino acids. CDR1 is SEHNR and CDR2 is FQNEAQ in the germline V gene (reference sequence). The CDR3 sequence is CASSLDRGAVQETQYF. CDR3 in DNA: TGTGCCAGCAGCTTAGACCGGGGCGCGGTTCAAGAGACCCAGTACTTC.

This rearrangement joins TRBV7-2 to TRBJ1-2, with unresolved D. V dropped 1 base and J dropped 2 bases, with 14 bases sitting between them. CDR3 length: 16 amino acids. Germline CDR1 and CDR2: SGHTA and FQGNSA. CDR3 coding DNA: TGTGCCAGCAGCTTAGGTTTAAAGTTGTTGAACTATGGCTACACCTTC. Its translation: CASSLGLKLLNYGYTF.

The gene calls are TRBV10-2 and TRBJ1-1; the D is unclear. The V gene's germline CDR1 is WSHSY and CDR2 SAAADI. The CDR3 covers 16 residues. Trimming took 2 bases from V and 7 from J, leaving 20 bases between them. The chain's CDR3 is CASSERAVSPGSEAFF. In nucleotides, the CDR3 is TGCGCCAGCAGTGAGAGGGCAGTGAGCCCTGGCAGTGAAGCTTTCTTT.

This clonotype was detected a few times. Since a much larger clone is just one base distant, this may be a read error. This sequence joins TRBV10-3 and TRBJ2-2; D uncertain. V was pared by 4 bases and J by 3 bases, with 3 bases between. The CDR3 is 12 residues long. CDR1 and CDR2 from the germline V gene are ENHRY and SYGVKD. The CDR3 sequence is CAISVDTGELFF. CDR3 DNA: TGTGCCATCAGTGTGGACACCGGGGAGCTGTTTTTT.

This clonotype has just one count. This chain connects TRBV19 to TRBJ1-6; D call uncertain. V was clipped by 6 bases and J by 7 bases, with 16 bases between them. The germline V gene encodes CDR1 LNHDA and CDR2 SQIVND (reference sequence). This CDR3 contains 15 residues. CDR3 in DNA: TGTGCCAGTAGCCCCTTCTCGGGCCGAAATTCACCCCTCCACTTT. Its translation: CASSPFSGRNSPLHF.

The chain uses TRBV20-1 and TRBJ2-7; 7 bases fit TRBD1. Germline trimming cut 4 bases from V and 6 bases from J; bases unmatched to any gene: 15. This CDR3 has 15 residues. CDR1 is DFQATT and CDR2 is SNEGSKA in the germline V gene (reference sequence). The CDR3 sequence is CSATGGPLTTFEQYF. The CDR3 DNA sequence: TGCAGTGCTACAGGGGGTCCCTTAACTACTTTCGAGCAGTACTTC.

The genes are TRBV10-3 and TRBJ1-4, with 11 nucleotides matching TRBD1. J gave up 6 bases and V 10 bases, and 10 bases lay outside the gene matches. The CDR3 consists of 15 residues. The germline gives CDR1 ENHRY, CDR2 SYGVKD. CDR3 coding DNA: TGTGCCAGCAGGGCCGGGACAGGGGGGGATGAAAAACTGTTTTTT. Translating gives CASRAGTGGDEKLFF.

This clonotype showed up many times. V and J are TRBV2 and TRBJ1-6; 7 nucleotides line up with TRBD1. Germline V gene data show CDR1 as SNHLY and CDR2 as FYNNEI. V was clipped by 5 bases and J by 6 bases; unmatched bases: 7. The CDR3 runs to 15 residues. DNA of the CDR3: TGTGCCAGCAGTCTACAGGGGAAGGGTAATTCACCCCTCCACTTT. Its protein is CASSLQGKGNSPLHF.

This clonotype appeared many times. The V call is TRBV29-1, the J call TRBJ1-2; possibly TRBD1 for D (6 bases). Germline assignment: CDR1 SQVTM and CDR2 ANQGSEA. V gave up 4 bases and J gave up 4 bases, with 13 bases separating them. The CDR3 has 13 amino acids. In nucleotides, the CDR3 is TGCAGCGTTGGGCGGACAGAATCCTATGGCTACACCTTC. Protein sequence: CSVGRTESYGYTF. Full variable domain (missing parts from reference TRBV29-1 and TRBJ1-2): SAVISQKPSRDICQRGTSLTIQCQVDSQVTMMFWYRQQPGQSLTLIATANQGSEATYESGFVIDKFPISRPNLTFSTLTVSNMSPEDSSIYLCSVGRTESYGYTFGSGTRLTVV.

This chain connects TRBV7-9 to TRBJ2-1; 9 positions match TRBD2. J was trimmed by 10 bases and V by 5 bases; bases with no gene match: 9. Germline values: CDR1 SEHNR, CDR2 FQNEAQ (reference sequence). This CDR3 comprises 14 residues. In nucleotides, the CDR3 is TGTGCCAGCAGCAGAGATAGCGGGAGTGGAGAGCAGTTCTTC. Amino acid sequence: CASSRDSGSGEQFF.

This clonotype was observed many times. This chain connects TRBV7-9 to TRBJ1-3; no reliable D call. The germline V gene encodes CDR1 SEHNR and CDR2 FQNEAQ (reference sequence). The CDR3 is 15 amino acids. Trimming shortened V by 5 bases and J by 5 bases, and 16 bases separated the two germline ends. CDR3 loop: CASSPPGGLRNTIYF. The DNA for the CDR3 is TGTGCCAGCAGCCCGCCCGGCGGCCTTCGAAACACCATATATTTT.

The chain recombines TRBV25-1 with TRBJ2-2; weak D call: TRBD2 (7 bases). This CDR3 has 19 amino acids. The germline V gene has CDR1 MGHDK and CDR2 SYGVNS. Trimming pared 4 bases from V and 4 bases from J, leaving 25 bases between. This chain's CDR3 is CASSARGGGTLGGTGELFF. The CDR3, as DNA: TGTGCCAGCAGTGCTAGAGGGGGGGGAACCCTCGGTGGCACCGGGGAGCTGTTTTTT.

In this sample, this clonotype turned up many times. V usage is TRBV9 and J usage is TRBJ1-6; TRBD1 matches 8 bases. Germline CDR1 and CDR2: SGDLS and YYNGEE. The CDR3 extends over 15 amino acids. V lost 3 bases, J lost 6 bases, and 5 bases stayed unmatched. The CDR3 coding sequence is TGTGCCAGCAGCGACCGGGACAGGTCTAATTCACCCCTCCACTTT. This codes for CASSDRDRSNSPLHF. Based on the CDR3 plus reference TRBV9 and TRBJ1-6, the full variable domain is DSGVTQTPKHLITATGQRVTLRCSPRSGDLSVYWYQQSLDQGLQFLIQYYNGEERAKGNILERFSAQQFPDLHSELNLSSLELGDSALYFCASSDRDRSNSPLHFGNGTRLTVT.

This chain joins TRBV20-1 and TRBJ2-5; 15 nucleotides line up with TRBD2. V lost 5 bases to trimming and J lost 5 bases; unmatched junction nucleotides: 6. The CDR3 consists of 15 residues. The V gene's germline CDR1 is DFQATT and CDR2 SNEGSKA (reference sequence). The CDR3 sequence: CSAGGTSGRTETQYF. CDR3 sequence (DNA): TGCAGTGCTGGGGGGACTAGCGGGAGGACGGAGACCCAGTACTTC.

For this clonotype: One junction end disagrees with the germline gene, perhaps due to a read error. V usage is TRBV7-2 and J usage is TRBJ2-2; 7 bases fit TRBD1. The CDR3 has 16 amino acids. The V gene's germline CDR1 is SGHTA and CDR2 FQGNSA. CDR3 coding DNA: TGCGCCAGCAGCCAAGATTGGGCAGGGGGATCCGGGGAGCTGTTTTTT. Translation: CASSQDWAGGSGELFF.

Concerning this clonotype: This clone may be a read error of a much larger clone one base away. CDR3 DNA sequence: TGTGCCAGCAGCTGTCTGTTCCGGGAGGCTAATGAAAAACTGTTTTTT. It translates to CASSCLFREANEKLFF. The chain recombines TRBV7-9 with TRBJ1-4; D not certain. V lost 4 bases and J lost 3, with 15 bases in between. CDR1 is SEHNR, CDR2 FQNEAQ, per germline (reference sequence). This CDR3 has 16 residues.

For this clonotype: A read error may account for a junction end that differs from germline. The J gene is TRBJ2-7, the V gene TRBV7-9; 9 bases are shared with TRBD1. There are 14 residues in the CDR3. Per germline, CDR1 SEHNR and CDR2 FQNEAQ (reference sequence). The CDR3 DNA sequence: TGTGCCAGCAGCTCACAGGGGGCGACCGGGGAGCTGTACTTC. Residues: CASSSQGATGELYF.

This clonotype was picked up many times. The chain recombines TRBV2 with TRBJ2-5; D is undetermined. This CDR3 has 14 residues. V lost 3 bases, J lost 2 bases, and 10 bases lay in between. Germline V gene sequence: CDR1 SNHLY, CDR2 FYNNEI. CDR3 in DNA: TGTGCCAGCAGTGAGGCTCACAATCAAGAGACCCAGTACTTC. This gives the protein CASSEAHNQETQYF.